This T cell receptor beta chain was identified during a study of neurological immune-mediated disorders. Study results and caveats: The expanded clones of different subjects shared no CDR3 amino acid sequences (suggesting private repertoires in all groups).

Germline CDR1 reads LGHDT; CDR2 reads YNNKEL (reference sequence). The V gene end was trimmed by 4 bases and the J gene end by 7 bases; junction bases not matched to a gene: 20. The CDR3 covers 18 residues. TCRdb fed the 5' RACE reads into MiXCR, producing one record per CDR3 protein. The sample has roughly 20,000 distinct CDR3 sequences, 6% to 8% seen once. This clonotype has ten or more counts. Its antigen is not known. The sorted libraries were prepared using roughly 970,000 CD4+ or CD8+ T cells that had themselves been sorted. Sequences were obtained from CD8+ T cells from blood. The receptor comes from a woman aged 25 to 39 with HTLV-1-associated myelopathy (HAM/TSP). The chain couples TRBV3-1 to TRBJ2-3; 7 bases fit TRBD1. This CDR3 is CASSPAGTDEVYPYTQYF. The CDR3 DNA sequence: TGTGCCAGCAGCCCAGCCGGGACAGACGAGGTTTACCCTTATACGCAGTATTTT.